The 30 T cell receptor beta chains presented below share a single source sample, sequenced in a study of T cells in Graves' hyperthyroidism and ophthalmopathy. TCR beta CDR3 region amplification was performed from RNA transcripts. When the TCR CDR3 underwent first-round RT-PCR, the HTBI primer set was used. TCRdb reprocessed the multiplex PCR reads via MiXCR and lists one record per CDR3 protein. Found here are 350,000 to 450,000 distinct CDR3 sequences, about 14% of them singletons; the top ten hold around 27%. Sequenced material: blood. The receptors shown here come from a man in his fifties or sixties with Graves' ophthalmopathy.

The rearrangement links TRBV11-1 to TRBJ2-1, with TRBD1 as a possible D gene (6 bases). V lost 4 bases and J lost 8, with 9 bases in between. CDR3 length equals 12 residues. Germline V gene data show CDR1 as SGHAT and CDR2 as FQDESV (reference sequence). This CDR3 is CASSSPGDEQFF. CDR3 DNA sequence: TGTGCCAGCAGCTCCCCAGGGGATGAGCAGTTCTTC.

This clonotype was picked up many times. The CDR3 is CATSDWDRQTDTQYF. For the CDR3, the DNA is TGTGCCACCAGTGATTGGGACAGGCAGACAGATACGCAGTATTTT. The J gene is TRBJ2-3, the V gene TRBV24-1; 8 bases map to TRBD1. V lost 2 bases, J lost 3 bases, and 3 bases stayed unmatched. The CDR3 spans 15 residues. Per germline, CDR1 KGHDR and CDR2 SFDVKD.

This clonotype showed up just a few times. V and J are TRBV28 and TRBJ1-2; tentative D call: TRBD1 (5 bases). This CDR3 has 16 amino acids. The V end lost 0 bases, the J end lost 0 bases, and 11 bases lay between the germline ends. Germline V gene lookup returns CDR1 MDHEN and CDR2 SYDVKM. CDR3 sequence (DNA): TGTGCCAGCAGTTTATGGGGACGGGGATCTAACTATGGCTACACCTTC. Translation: CASSLWGRGSNYGYTF.

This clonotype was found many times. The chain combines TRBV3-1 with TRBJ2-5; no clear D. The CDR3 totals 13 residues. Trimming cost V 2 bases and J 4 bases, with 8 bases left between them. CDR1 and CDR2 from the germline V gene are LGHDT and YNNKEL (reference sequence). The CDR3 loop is CASSQQKLETQYF. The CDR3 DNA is TGTGCCAGCAGCCAACAGAAGTTAGAGACCCAGTACTTC.

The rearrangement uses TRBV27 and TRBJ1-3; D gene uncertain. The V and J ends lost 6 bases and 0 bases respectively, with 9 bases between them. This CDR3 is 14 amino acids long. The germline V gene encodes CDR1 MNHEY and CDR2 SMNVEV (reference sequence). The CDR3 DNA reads TGTGCCAGCAGCGAAGAAGGCTCTGGAAACACCATATATTTT. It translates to CASSEEGSGNTIYF.

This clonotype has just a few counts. This chain's CDR3 is CASSPPGRVTYNEQFF. CDR3 in DNA: TGTGCCAGCAGTCCGCCCGGGAGGGTTACCTACAATGAGCAGTTCTTC. The gene calls are TRBV12-3 or TRBV12-4 and TRBJ2-1; the match to TRBD2 covers 8 bases. V shed 5 bases and J 2 bases; nucleotides not matched to a gene: 8. CDR3 size: 16 residues.

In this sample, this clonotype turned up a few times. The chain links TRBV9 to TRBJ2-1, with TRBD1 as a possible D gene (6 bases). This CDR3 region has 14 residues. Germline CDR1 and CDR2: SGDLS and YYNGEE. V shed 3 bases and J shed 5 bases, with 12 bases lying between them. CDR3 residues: CASSAWTANNEQFF. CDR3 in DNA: TGTGCCAGCAGCGCCTGGACAGCCAACAATGAGCAGTTCTTC.

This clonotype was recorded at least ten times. The CDR3 spells CASSQEPVYGYTF. CDR3 coding DNA: TGTGCCAGCAGCCAAGAGCCGGTCTATGGCTACACCTTC. The chain couples TRBV3-1 to TRBJ1-2; D gene ambiguous. V was shortened by 0 bases and J by 4 bases, with 6 bases between the two germline ends. Germline values: CDR1 LGHDT, CDR2 YNNKEL (reference sequence). This CDR3 contains 13 residues.

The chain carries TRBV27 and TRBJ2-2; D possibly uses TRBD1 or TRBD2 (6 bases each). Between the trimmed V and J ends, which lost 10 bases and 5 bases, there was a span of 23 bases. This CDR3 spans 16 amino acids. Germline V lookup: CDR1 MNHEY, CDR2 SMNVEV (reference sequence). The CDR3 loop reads CATAGGLGFGTGELFF. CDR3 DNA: TGTGCCACCGCCGGGGGCCTCGGTTTTGGGACCGGGGAGCTGTTTTTT.

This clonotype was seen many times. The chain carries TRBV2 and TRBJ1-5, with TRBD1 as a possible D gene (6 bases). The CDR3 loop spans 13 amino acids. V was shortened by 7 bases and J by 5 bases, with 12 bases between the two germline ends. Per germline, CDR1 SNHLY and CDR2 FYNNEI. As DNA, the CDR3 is TGTGCCAGCACCTGGACAGCCGATCAGCCCCAGCATTTT. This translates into CASTWTADQPQHF. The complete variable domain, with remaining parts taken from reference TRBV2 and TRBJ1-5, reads EPEVTQTPSHQVTQMGQEVILRCVPISNHLYFYWYRQILGQKVEFLVSFYNNEISEKSEIFDDQFSVERPDGSNFTLKIRSTKLEDSAMYFCASTWTADQPQHFGDGTRLSIL.

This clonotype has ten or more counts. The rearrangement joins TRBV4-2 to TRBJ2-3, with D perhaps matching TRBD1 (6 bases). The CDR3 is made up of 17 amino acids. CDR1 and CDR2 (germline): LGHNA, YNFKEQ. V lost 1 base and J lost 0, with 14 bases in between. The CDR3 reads CASSQVPQGRSTDTQYF. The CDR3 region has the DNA TGTGCCAGCAGCCAAGTCCCGCAGGGGCGAAGCACAGATACGCAGTATTTT.

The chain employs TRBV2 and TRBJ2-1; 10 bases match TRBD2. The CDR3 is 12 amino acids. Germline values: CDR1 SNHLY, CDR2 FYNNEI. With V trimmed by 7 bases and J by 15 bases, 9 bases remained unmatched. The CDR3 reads CASTASGRSLFF. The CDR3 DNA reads TGTGCCAGCACGGCTAGCGGGAGATCTCTGTTCTTC.

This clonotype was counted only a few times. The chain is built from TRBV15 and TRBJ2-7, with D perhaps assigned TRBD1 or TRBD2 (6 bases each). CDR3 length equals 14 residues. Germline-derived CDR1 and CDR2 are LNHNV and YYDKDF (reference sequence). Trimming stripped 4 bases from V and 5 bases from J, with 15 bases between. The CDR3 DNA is TGTGCCACCAGCAAGGGGGGACTGTCTAACGAGCAGTACTTC. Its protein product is CATSKGGLSNEQYF.

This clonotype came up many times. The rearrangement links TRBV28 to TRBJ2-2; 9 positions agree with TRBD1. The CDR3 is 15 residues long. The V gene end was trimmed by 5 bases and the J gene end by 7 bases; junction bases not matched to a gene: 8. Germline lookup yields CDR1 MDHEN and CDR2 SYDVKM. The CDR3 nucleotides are TGTGCCAGCAGTGCCCCGGGACAGGGTAACGGGGAGCTGTTTTTT. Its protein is CASSAPGQGNGELFF. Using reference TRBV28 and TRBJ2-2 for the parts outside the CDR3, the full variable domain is DVKVTQSSRYLVKRTGEKVFLECVQDMDHENMFWYRQDPGLGLRLIYFSYDVKMKEKGDIPEGYSVSREKKERFSLILESASTNQTSMYLCASSAPGQGNGELFFGEGSRLTVL.

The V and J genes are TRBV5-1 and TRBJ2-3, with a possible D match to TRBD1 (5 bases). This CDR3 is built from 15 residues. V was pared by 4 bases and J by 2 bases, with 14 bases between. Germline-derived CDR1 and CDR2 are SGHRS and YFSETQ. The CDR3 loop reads CASSDTRQFTDTQYF. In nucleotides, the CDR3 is TGCGCCAGCAGCGATACGCGACAGTTCACAGATACGCAGTATTTT.

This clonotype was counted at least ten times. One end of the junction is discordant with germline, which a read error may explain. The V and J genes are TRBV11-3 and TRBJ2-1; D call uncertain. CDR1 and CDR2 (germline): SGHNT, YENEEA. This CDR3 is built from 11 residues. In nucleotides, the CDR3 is TGTGCCAGCAAAGGCAACAAAGAGCAGTTCTTC. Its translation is CASKGNKEQFF. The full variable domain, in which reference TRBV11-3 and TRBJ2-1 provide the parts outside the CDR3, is EAGVVQSPRYKIIEKKQPVAFWCNPISGHNTLYWYLQNLGQGPELLIRYENEEAVDDSQLPKDRFSAERLKGVDSTLKIQPAELGDSAVYLCASKGNKEQFFGPGTRLTVL.

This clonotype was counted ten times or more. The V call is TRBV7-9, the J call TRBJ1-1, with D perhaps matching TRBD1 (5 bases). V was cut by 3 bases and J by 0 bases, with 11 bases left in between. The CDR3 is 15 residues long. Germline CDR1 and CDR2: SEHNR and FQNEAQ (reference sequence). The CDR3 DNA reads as TGTGCCAGCAGCTTTGTTGGGACCCTGAACACTGAAGCTTTCTTT. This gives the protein CASSFVGTLNTEAFF.

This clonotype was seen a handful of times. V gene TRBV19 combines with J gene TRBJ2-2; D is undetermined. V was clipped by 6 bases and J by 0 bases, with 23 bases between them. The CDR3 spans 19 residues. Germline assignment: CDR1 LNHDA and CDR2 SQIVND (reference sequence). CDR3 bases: TGTGCCAGTAGGCCTAGAATACTTAGAAAGAACGCGAACACCGGGGAGCTGTTTTTT. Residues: CASRPRILRKNANTGELFF.

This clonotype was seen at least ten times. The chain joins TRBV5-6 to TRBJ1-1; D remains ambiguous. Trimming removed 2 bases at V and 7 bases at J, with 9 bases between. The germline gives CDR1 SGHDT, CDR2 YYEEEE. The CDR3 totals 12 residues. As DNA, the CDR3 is TGTGCCAGCAGCTTCGGCACACTTGAAGCTTTCTTT. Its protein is CASSFGTLEAFF.

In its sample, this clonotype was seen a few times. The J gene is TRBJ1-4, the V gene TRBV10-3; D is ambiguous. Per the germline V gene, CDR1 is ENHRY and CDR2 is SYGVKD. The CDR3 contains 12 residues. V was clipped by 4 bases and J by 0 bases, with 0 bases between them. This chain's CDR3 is CAISATNEKLFF. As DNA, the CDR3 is TGTGCCATCAGTGCAACTAATGAAAAACTGTTTTTT.

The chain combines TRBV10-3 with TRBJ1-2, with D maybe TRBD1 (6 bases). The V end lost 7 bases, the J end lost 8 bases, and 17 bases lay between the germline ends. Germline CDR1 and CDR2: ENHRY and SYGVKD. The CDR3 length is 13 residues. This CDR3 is CAINLSGTHGYTF. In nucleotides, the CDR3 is TGTGCCATCAACTTATCCGGGACACACGGCTACACCTTC.

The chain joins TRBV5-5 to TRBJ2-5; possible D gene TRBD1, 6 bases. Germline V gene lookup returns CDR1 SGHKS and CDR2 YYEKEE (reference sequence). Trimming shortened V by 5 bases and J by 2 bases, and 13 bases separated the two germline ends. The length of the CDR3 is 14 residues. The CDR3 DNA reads TGTGCCAGCAGAAGTAAGGGGGTGCAAGAGACCCAGTACTTC. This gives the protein CASRSKGVQETQYF. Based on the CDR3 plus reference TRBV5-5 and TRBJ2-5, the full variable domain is DAGVTQSPTHLIKTRGQQVTLRCSPISGHKSVSWYQQVLGQGPQFIFQYYEKEERGRGNFPDRFSARQFPNYSSELNVNALLLGDSALYLCASRSKGVQETQYFGPGTRLLVL.

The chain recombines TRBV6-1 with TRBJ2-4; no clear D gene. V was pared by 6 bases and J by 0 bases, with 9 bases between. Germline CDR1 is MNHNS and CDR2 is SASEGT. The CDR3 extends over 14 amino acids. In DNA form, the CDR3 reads TGTGCCAGCAGCCGAAATATAGCCAAAAACATTCAGTACTTC. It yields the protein CASSRNIAKNIQYF.

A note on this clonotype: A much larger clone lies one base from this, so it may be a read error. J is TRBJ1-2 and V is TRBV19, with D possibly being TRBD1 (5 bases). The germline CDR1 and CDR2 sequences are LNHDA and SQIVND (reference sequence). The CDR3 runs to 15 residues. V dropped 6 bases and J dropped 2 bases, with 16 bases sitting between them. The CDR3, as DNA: TGTGCCAGTAGAGGCGATCCAGGGACCAACTATGGCTACACCTTC. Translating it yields CASRGDPGTNYGYTF.

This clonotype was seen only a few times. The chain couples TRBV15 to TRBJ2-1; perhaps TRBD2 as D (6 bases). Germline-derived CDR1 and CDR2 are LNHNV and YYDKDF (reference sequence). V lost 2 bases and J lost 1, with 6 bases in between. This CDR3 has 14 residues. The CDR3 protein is CATSRRESYNEQFF. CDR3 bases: TGTGCCACCAGCAGACGGGAGTCCTACAATGAGCAGTTCTTC. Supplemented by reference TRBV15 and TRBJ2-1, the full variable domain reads DAMVIQNPRYQVTQFGKPVTLSCSQTLNHNVMYWYQQKSSQAPKLLFHYYDKDFNNEADTPDNFQSRRPNTSFCFLDIRSPGLGDTAMYLCATSRRESYNEQFFGPGTRLTVL.

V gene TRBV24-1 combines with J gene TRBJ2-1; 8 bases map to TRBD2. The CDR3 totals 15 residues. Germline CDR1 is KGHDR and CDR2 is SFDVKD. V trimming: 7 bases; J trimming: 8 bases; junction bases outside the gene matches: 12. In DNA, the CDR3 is TGTGCCACCAGGTCTCGTGCGGGAGGTAACCATGAGCAGTTCTTC. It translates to CATRSRAGGNHEQFF.

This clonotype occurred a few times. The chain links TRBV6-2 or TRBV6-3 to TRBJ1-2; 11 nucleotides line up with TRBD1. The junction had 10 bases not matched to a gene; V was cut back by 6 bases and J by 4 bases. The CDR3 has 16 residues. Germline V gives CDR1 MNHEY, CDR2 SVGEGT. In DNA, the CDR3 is TGTGCCAGCAGGACTCCAGGACAGGGGGCCAGCTATGGCTACACCTTC. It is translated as CASRTPGQGASYGYTF.

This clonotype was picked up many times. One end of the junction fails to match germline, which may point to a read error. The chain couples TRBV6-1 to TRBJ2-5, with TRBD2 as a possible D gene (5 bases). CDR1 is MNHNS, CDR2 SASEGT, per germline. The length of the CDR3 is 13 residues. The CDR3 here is CASSESATGLPVF. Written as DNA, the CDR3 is TGTGCCAGCAGTGAATCCGCGACGGGATTGCCAGTCTTC.

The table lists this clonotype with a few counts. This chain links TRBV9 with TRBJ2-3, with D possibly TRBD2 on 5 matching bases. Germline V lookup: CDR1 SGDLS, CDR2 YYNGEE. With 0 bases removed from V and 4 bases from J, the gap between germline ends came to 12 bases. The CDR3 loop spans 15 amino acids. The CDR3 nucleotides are TGTGCCAGCAGCGTAGTCGGGCTTAGCGCAGATACGCAGTATTTT. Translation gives CASSVVGLSADTQYF. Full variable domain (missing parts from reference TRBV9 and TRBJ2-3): DSGVTQTPKHLITATGQRVTLRCSPRSGDLSVYWYQQSLDQGLQFLIQYYNGEERAKGNILERFSAQQFPDLHSELNLSSLELGDSALYFCASSVVGLSADTQYFGPGTRLTVL.

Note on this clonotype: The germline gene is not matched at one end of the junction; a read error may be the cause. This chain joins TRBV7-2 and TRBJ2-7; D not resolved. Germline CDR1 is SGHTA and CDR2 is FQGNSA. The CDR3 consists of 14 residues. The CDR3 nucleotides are TGTGCCAGCAGCGAAGACGCGAATTTCGGCGAGCAGTGCTTC. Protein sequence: CASSEDANFGEQCF.